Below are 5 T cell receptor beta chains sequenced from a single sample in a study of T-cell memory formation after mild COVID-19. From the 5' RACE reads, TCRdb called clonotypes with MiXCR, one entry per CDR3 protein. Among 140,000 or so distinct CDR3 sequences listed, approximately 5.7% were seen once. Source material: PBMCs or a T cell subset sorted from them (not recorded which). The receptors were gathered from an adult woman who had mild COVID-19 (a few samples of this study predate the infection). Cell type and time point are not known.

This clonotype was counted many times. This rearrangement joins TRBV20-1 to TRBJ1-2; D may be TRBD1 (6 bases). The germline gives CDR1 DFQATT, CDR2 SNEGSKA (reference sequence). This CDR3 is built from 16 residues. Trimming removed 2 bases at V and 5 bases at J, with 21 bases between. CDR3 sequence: CSARSGDTGRTYGYTF. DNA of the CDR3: TGCAGTGCTAGATCGGGGGACACGGGGCGTACATATGGCTACACCTTC.

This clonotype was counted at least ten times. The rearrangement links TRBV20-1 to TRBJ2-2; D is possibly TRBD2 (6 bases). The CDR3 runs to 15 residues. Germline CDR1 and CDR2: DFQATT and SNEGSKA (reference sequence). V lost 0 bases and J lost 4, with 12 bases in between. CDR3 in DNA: TGCAGTGCTAGAGATTCCAGGAGGGGCACCGGGGAGCTGTTTTTT. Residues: CSARDSRRGTGELFF.

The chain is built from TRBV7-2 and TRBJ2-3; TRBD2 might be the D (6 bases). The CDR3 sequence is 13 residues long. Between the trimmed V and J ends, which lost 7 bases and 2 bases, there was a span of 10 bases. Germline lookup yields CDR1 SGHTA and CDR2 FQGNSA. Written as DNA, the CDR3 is TGTGCCAGCAATACGGGACTCACAGATACGCAGTATTTT. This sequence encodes CASNTGLTDTQYF.

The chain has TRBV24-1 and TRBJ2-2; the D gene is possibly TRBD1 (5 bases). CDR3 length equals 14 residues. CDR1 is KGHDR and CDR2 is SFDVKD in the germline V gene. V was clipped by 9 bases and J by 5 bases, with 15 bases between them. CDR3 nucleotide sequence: TGTGCCACCGGTCAGGGAAGGGGTACCGGGGAGCTGTTTTTT. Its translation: CATGQGRGTGELFF.

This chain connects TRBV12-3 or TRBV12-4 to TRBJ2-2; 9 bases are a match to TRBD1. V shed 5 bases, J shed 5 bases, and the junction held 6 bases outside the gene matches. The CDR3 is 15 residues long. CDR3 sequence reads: CASSHGTGWTGELFF. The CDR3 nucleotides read TGTGCCAGCAGTCATGGGACAGGGTGGACCGGGGAGCTGTTTTTT.